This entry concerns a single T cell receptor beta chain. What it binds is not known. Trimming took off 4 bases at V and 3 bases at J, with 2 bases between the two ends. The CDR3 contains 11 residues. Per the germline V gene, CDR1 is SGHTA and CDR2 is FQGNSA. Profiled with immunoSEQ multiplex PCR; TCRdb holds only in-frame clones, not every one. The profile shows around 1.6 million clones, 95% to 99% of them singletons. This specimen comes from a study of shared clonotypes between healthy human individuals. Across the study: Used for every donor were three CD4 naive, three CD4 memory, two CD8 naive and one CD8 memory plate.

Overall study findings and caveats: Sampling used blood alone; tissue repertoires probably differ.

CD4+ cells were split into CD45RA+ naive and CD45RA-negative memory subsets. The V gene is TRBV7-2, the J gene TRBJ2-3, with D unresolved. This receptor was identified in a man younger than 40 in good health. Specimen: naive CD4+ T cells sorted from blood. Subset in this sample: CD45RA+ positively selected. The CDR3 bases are TGTGCCAGCAGCTGGACAGATACGCAGTATTTT. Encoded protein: CASSWTDTQYF.